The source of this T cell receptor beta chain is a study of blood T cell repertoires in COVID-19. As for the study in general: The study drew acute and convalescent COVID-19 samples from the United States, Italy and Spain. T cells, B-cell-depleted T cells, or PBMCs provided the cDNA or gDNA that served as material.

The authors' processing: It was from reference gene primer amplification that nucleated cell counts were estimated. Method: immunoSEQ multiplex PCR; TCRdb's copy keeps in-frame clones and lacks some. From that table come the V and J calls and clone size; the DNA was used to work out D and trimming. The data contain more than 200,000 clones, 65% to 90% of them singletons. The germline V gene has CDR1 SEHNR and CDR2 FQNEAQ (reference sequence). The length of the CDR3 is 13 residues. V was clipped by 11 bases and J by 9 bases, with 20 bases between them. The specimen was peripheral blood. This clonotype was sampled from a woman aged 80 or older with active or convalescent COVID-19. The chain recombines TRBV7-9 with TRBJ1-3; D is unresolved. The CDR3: CAQTKAEVSTIYF. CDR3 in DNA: TGTGCCCAGACCAAGGCGGAAGTAAGCACCATATATTTT.